This T cell receptor (beta chain) was sequenced for a study of human T cells and chemical hapten exposure. Study-level information: TCR yields per sample varied mostly from small pooled library volume differences.

The CDR3 sequence is 16 residues long. Germline V gene sequence: CDR1 SGHTA, CDR2 FQGNSA. Between the trimmed V and J ends, which lost 7 bases and 2 bases, there was a span of 18 bases. Unique molecular identifiers were affixed to discrete cDNA molecules within the library. One entry per CDR3 protein results from TCRdb running MiXCR on the 5' RACE reads. Among 110,000 to 150,000 distinct CDR3 sequences, around 4% were seen once, and the ten largest hold around 1.5%. About this clonotype itself: A single base separates this from a much larger clone, so it may be a read error.

Blood, whole and unfractionated, served as the source for total RNA extraction. This receptor was taken from a female donor in good health. The gene calls are TRBV7-2 and TRBJ1-5; the D gene is possibly TRBD1 (5 bases). As DNA, the CDR3 is TGTGCCAGCAACCTTGAAGGGGCTGGTGGCAATCAGCCCCAGCATTTT. Translating it yields CASNLEGAGGNQPQHF.